These 26 T cell receptor beta chains share one sample of origin, sequenced in a study of identical twins. TCRdb used MiXCR to reprocess the 5' RACE reads, holding one entry per CDR3 protein. The table shows 200,000 to 250,000 distinct CDR3 sequences, with over 5% occurring only once. These same records also appear under a second study, on T cells expressing NK-cell markers.

What was sequenced was CD8+ T cells sorted from blood. Receptor source: a woman between 18 and 29 years old in good health.

The CDR3 DNA is TGTGCCAGCAGGGGGAGGGCACAGTACTTC. Its protein is CASRGRAQYF. The chain employs TRBV2 and TRBJ2-7, with TRBD2 identical over 7 bases. From germline, CDR1 is SNHLY and CDR2 FYNNEI. Losses at the gene ends were 6 bases for V and 10 bases for J; bases not matched to a gene: 3. The CDR3 has 10 amino acids.

This clonotype was counted a few times. The V gene is TRBV20-1, the J gene TRBJ2-3; D uncertain. The V gene's germline CDR1 is DFQATT and CDR2 SNEGSKA (reference sequence). CDR3 length: 14 amino acids. V lost 0 bases and J lost 5, with 12 bases in between. The CDR3 sequence: CSARDPTWGDTQYF. Here the CDR3 DNA reads TGCAGTGCTAGAGATCCCACCTGGGGAGATACGCAGTATTTT.

The J gene is TRBJ2-1, the V gene TRBV10-3; 7 bases agree with TRBD2. The CDR3 totals 16 residues. Germline V CDR1 and CDR2: ENHRY, SYGVKD. With 3 bases clipped from V and 2 bases from J, the junction kept 7 bases outside the gene matches. DNA of the CDR3: TGTGCCATCAGTGAAGCGGGGCGGGGGACCTACAATGAGCAGTTCTTC. It translates to CAISEAGRGTYNEQFF.

In this sample, this clonotype turned up a few times. The rearrangement uses TRBV13 and TRBJ2-1, with unresolved D. The CDR3 runs 11 residues. V lost 0 bases and J lost 12, with 6 bases in between. Looked up from germline, CDR1 is PRHDT and CDR2 is FYEKMQ (reference sequence). CDR3 nucleotides: TGTGCCAGCAGCTTAGGTCCGGGGCAGTTCTTC. Amino acid sequence: CASSLGPGQFF.

The chain carries TRBV20-1 and TRBJ2-7; 7 nucleotides match TRBD1. CDR3 length equals 12 residues. Germline loops: CDR1 DFQATT, CDR2 SNEGSKA (reference sequence). The junction had 5 bases not matched to a gene; V was cut back by 6 bases and J by 3 bases. In nucleotides, the CDR3 is TGCAGTGCGGCAGGGACAGACTACGAGCAGTACTTC. This gives the protein CSAAGTDYEQYF.

This clonotype has more than one count but fewer than ten. The chain uses TRBV11-3 and TRBJ1-1, with D perhaps TRBD1 (5 bases). CDR1 and CDR2 from the germline V gene are SGHNT and YENEEA. Deletions cut 6 bases from V and 7 bases from J, with 15 bases between. This CDR3 region has 13 residues. Here the CDR3 reads CASSLPGVNEAFF. The CDR3, as DNA: TGTGCCAGCAGTCTCCCGGGGGTAAATGAAGCTTTCTTT.

This chain connects TRBV30 to TRBJ2-7; TRBD2 is a possible D gene (7 bases). The germline gives CDR1 GTSNPN, CDR2 SVGIG (reference sequence). The CDR3 runs 14 residues. The germline V and J ends were trimmed by 0 bases and 2 bases, with 11 bases remaining between them. The CDR3, as DNA: TGTGCCTGGAGTGTGGGGGGGGCCACCTACGAGCAGTACTTC. It codes for CAWSVGGATYEQYF.

This chain connects TRBV7-2 to TRBJ2-1, with D possibly TRBD1 on 5 matching bases. The V end was cut by 2 bases, the J end by 6 bases, with 14 bases between. Germline lookup yields CDR1 SGHTA and CDR2 FQGNSA. The CDR3 runs 15 residues. The DNA for the CDR3 is TGTGCCAGCAGCTTAAAGGCAGGGCGGATCAATGAGCAGTTCTTC. As protein: CASSLKAGRINEQFF. Full variable domain (outside the CDR3, taken from reference TRBV7-2 and TRBJ2-1): GAGVSQSPSNKVTEKGKDVELRCDPISGHTALYWYRQSLGQGLEFLIYFQGNSAPDKSGLPSDRFSAERTGGSVSTLTIQRTQQEDSAVYLCASSLKAGRINEQFFGPGTRLTVL.

This clonotype appeared a few times. A much larger clonotype is one base distant, so this may be a read error. V and J are TRBV7-8 and TRBJ1-1; D may be TRBD1 (5 bases). The V gene lost 8 bases and the J gene lost 5 bases, with 6 bases spanning the gap. This CDR3 is built from 10 residues. From germline, CDR1 is SGHVS and CDR2 FQNEAQ. The CDR3 nucleotides are TGTGCCAGCTGGGGGACTGAAGCTTTCTTT. Translating gives CASWGTEAFF. The entire variable domain, with the rest obtained from reference TRBV7-8 and TRBJ1-1, is as follows: GAGVSQSPRYKVAKRGQDVALRCDPISGHVSLFWYQQALGQGPEFLTYFQNEAQLDKSGLPSDRFFAERPEGSVSTLKIQRTQQEDSAVYLCASWGTEAFFGQGTRLTVV.

In its sample, this clonotype was seen a few times. This rearrangement joins TRBV12-3 or TRBV12-4 to TRBJ1-1, with 7 bases that match TRBD1. CDR3 length: 14 residues. J was trimmed by 4 bases and V by 5 bases; bases with no gene match: 7. DNA for the CDR3: TGTGCCAGCAGTACCGGACAGGTAGTCACTGAAGCTTTCTTT. It encodes CASSTGQVVTEAFF.

This clonotype was seen ten or more times. The chain has TRBV12-3 or TRBV12-4 and TRBJ2-4, with D unclear. V lost 0 bases, J lost 3 bases, and 15 bases lay in between. CDR3 length: 17 amino acids. CDR3 nucleotides: TGTGCCAGCAGTTTAGCACCGGTTTGGTTGGACAAAAACATTCAGTACTTC. Its translation: CASSLAPVWLDKNIQYF.

This chain links TRBV15 with TRBJ2-3, with a tentative D call TRBD2 (6 bases). Germline V gives CDR1 LNHNV, CDR2 YYDKDF (reference sequence). With 9 bases removed from V and 2 bases from J, the gap between germline ends came to 21 bases. This CDR3 spans 16 amino acids. The CDR3 reads CATEANSGTSTDTQYF. The CDR3 DNA follows: TGTGCCACGGAAGCCAACTCCGGGACTTCCACAGATACGCAGTATTTT. The full variable domain, its missing parts supplied by reference TRBV15 and TRBJ2-3, is DAMVIQNPRYQVTQFGKPVTLSCSQTLNHNVMYWYQQKSSQAPKLLFHYYDKDFNNEADTPDNFQSRRPNTSFCFLDIRSPGLGDTAMYLCATEANSGTSTDTQYFGPGTRLTVL.

This clonotype has a handful of counts. The CDR3 reads CATTRGGPNEQFF. CDR3 coding DNA: TGTGCCACCACTAGAGGAGGGCCAAATGAGCAGTTCTTC. The chain employs TRBV27 and TRBJ2-1; maybe TRBD2 (6 bases). The V and J ends lost 10 bases and 7 bases respectively, with 17 bases between them. Germline-derived CDR1 and CDR2 are MNHEY and SMNVEV (reference sequence). The CDR3 has 13 residues.

The rearrangement links TRBV27 to TRBJ2-1; TRBD2 aligns across 11 bases. V lost 5 bases, J lost 0 bases, and 6 bases stayed unmatched. CDR1 is MNHEY, CDR2 SMNVEV, per germline (reference sequence). The CDR3 loop spans 17 amino acids. In nucleotides, the CDR3 is TGTGCCAGCAGTACCCTGGGACTAGCGGCCTCCTACAATGAGCAGTTCTTC. Its protein is CASSTLGLAASYNEQFF.

The table lists this clonotype with a few counts. The genes are TRBV6-1 and TRBJ2-7; a possible D gene is TRBD1 (6 bases). The CDR3 extends over 12 amino acids. CDR1 MNHNS and CDR2 SASEGT come from the germline V gene. V was clipped by 2 bases and J by 6 bases, with 8 bases between them. CDR3 bases: TGTGCCAGCAGTGAAACAGGGCTCGAGCAGTACTTC. Translation gives CASSETGLEQYF.

Turning to this clonotype: The junction differs from germline at one of its ends, possibly a read error. The chain carries TRBV11-2 and TRBJ1-1; no reliable D call. The CDR3 runs to 12 residues. Germline V gene lookup returns CDR1 SGHAT and CDR2 FQNNGV. The CDR3 reads CASSLEFTEAFF. CDR3 nucleotides: TGTGCCAGCAGCCTAGAATTCACTGAAGCTTTCTTT.

The V and J genes are TRBV9 and TRBJ1-2, with a tentative D call TRBD1 (5 bases). The germline CDR1 and CDR2 sequences are SGDLS and YYNGEE. V lost 0 bases to trimming and J lost 8 bases, with 14 bases between them. This CDR3 contains 14 residues. The CDR3 reads CASSVAEGFGGYTF. For the CDR3, the DNA is TGTGCCAGCAGCGTAGCTGAGGGGTTCGGCGGCTACACCTTC.

This clonotype showed up just a few times. V is TRBV19 and J is TRBJ2-3; 7 bases are shared with TRBD2. V lost 5 bases, J lost 2 bases, and 10 bases stayed unmatched. This CDR3 is 16 amino acids long. From germline, CDR1 is LNHDA and CDR2 SQIVND (reference sequence). The CDR3 nucleotides read TGTGCCAGTAGTCATCCTAGCGGCAGCTACACAGATACGCAGTATTTT. It codes for CASSHPSGSYTDTQYF.

Ten or more counts support this clonotype. The rearrangement links TRBV15 to TRBJ1-6, with 7 bases identical to TRBD1. The CDR3 loop spans 14 amino acids. Losses at the gene ends were 6 bases for V and 7 bases for J; bases not matched to a gene: 6. In germline, CDR1 is LNHNV, CDR2 YYDKDF (reference sequence). CDR3 sequence: CATRTGLSNSPLHF. CDR3 DNA sequence: TGTGCCACCAGGACAGGGTTGTCAAATTCACCCCTCCACTTT.

The CDR3 DNA reads TGTGCCAGCAGCCAAGATAGGGACTGGGGTGAGCAGTTCTTC. Encoded protein: CASSQDRDWGEQFF. The J gene is TRBJ2-1, the V gene TRBV4-2, with D perhaps TRBD2 (6 bases). The CDR3 spans 14 residues. Looked up from germline, CDR1 is LGHNA and CDR2 is YNFKEQ. Trimming stripped 0 bases from V and 9 bases from J, with 12 bases between.

V usage is TRBV20-1 and J usage is TRBJ2-1, with 7 nucleotides matching TRBD2. CDR1 is DFQATT, CDR2 SNEGSKA, per germline (reference sequence). With 0 bases clipped from V and 9 bases from J, the junction kept 14 bases outside the gene matches. The CDR3 consists of 16 residues. CDR3 DNA: TGCAGTGCTAGAGATCTGGTAGCGGGTGCCTCGATTGAGCAGTTCTTC. Residues: CSARDLVAGASIEQFF.

V usage is TRBV6-5 and J usage is TRBJ1-4; possible D gene TRBD1, 6 bases. V was cut by 6 bases and J by 8 bases, with 10 bases left in between. This CDR3 is 12 amino acids long. From germline, CDR1 is MNHEY and CDR2 SVGAGI. The CDR3 sequence: CASRGGGEKLFF. CDR3 in DNA: TGTGCCAGCAGAGGGGGGGGGGAAAAACTGTTTTTT.

This clonotype was recorded many times. The chain has TRBV15 and TRBJ1-1; perhaps TRBD1 as D (5 bases). CDR1 and CDR2 from the germline V gene are LNHNV and YYDKDF (reference sequence). The V gene lost 8 bases and the J gene lost 6 bases, with 19 bases spanning the gap. CDR3 size: 14 residues. This CDR3 is CATGSAQGLPEAFF. The CDR3 DNA reads TGTGCCACCGGATCCGCGCAGGGTTTACCTGAAGCTTTCTTT.

The rearrangement uses TRBV27 and TRBJ2-1, with a weak D call TRBD1 (6 bases). The germline gives CDR1 MNHEY, CDR2 SMNVEV (reference sequence). The V end was cut by 3 bases, the J end by 5 bases, with 11 bases between. The CDR3 length is 14 residues. The chain's CDR3 is CASSFQGPNNEQFF. In DNA form, the CDR3 reads TGTGCCAGCAGTTTTCAGGGGCCAAACAATGAGCAGTTCTTC.

This clonotype was observed a handful of times. V usage is TRBV4-1 and J usage is TRBJ2-7; D call uncertain. Germline V gene lookup returns CDR1 MGHRA and CDR2 YSYEKL. Deletions cut 0 bases from V and 0 bases from J, with 9 bases between. The CDR3 is made up of 15 amino acids. The CDR3 loop is CASSQDYSLSYEQYF. The CDR3 DNA reads as TGCGCCAGCAGCCAAGATTACAGCCTCTCCTACGAGCAGTACTTC.

This clonotype was seen ten or more times. This sequence joins TRBV4-1 and TRBJ2-5, with 7 positions matching TRBD1. The V gene end was trimmed by 3 bases and the J gene end by 5 bases; junction bases not matched to a gene: 0. The length of the CDR3 is 12 residues. Germline values: CDR1 MGHRA, CDR2 YSYEKL. CDR3 protein: CASSQTGETQYF. The CDR3 nucleotides read TGCGCCAGCAGCCAGACAGGGGAGACCCAGTACTTC.